The present T cell receptor beta chain was sequenced within a study of T cell changes during pregnancy in multiple sclerosis. Clones were sequenced by immunoSEQ multiplex PCR, and TCRdb holds only the in-frame ones, with some missing. The sample consists of 75,000 to 95,000 clones, roughly 90% of them appearing once. CDR1 is WNHNN and CDR2 is SYGVQD in the germline V gene (reference sequence). The CDR3 is 12 residues long. Trimming cost V 8 bases and J 6 bases, with 13 bases left between them. The receptor was isolated from a female donor with multiple sclerosis, enrolled in a pregnancy study. Specimen: peripheral blood, collected before pregnancy. The rearrangement joins TRBV10-1 to TRBJ1-1; D remains ambiguous. CDR3 sequence: CASGRERPEAFF. CDR3 in DNA: TGCGCCAGCGGGCGGGAACGACCTGAAGCTTTCTTT.